The 5 T cell receptor beta chains below come from one sample, sequenced in a study of T cell responses to AZD1222 COVID-19 vaccine. Here immunoSEQ multiplex PCR was the method, and the copy in TCRdb shows in-frame clones only, minus some. The sample comprises over 75,000 clones, 80% to 90% of which are singletons, and 31% rests with the top ten. The material was peripheral blood, obtained on day 0 of AZD1222 vaccination. All receptors come from an adult in good health.

This clone was detected a few times. This sequence joins TRBV7-9 and TRBJ2-3; D may be TRBD1 (6 bases). The CDR3 has 14 residues. Germline lookup yields CDR1 SEHNR and CDR2 FQNEAQ (reference sequence). V lost 4 bases and J lost 0, with 8 bases in between. CDR3 bases: TGTGCCAGCAGCTCAGGGGTGAGCACAGATACGCAGTATTTT. It codes for CASSSGVSTDTQYF.

The gene calls are TRBV29-1 and TRBJ1-3, with TRBD1 as a possible D gene (6 bases). V was clipped by 4 bases and J by 2 bases, with 12 bases between them. Germline CDR1 SQVTM, CDR2 ANQGSEA. The CDR3 runs to 14 residues. CDR3 coding DNA: TGCAGCGTTGTGATCAGGGGCCCTGGAAACACCATATATTTT. Its protein is CSVVIRGPGNTIYF.

V usage is TRBV18 and J usage is TRBJ1-5; D possibly corresponds to TRBD1 (5 bases). This CDR3 region has 13 residues. Trimming shortened V by 2 bases and J by 7 bases, and 9 bases separated the two germline ends. From germline, CDR1 is KGHSH and CDR2 LQKENI. CDR3 DNA sequence: TGTGCCAGCTCACCATCAGGGTTCCAGCCCCAGCATTTT. It is translated as CASSPSGFQPQHF.

The gene calls are TRBV24-1 and TRBJ2-2; D perhaps matches TRBD1 (6 bases). Trimming pared 4 bases from V and 6 bases from J, leaving 17 bases between. This CDR3 region has 16 residues. The V gene's germline CDR1 is KGHDR and CDR2 SFDVKD. Here the CDR3 reads CATSDPSGQFAGELFF. The CDR3 DNA follows: TGTGCCACCAGTGACCCTTCCGGACAGTTCGCCGGGGAGCTGTTTTTT.

The chain joins TRBV5-6 to TRBJ2-1; the D is unclear. The CDR3 spans 13 residues. CDR1 SGHDT and CDR2 YYEEEE come from the germline V gene. V lost 2 bases, J lost 4 bases, and 7 bases lay in between. The CDR3 DNA is TGTGCCAGCAGCTTAGCTATTTACAATGAGCAGTTCTTC. This sequence encodes CASSLAIYNEQFF.